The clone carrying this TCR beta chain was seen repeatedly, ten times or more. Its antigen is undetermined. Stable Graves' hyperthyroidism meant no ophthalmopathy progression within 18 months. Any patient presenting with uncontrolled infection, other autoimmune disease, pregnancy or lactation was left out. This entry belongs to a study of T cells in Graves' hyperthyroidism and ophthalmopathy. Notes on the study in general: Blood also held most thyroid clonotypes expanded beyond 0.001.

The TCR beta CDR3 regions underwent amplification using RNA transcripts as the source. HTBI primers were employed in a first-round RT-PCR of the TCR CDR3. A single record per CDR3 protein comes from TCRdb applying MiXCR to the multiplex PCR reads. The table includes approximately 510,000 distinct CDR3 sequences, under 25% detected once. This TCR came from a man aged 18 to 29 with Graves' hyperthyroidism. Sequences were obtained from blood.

CDR3: CASSSPGRQETQYF. DNA of the CDR3: TGTGCCAGCAGCTCCCCTGGGAGGCAAGAGACCCAGTACTTC. The J gene is TRBJ2-5, the V gene TRBV7-8; TRBD2 is a possible D gene (6 bases). The CDR3 is made up of 14 amino acids. Trimming cost V 4 bases and J 2 bases, with 11 bases left between them. Germline assignment: CDR1 SGHVS and CDR2 FQNEAQ.